The sequence of this TCR beta chain was determined in a study of identical twins (TCRdb year 2016). With respect to the entire study: TCR alpha and beta repertoires from monozygotic twins, unrelated adults of various ages and cord blood were deep-sequenced to test whether fetal clonotypes persist. To rule out contamination, the twin experiments were replicated at different times with different library preparation protocols.

This clonotype was detected ten times or more. The specificity of this receptor is unknown. No base quality information exists; no much larger clone differs at one position. To prepare the library, 5' RACE was applied. For sequencing, an Illumina HiSeq 2000 was employed. Template switching introduced a universal primer binding site; the final cDNA contained a unique molecular identifier, enabling accurate counting of TCR cDNA molecules. Specific primers in the conserved constant-segment region were used to synthesize first-strand cDNA for TCR alpha and beta chains. To control for contamination, every cDNA library was double barcoded, receiving both a SMART-Mk sample barcode and Illumina barcodes. TruSeq adapter sequences along with Illumina sample barcodes were introduced in two successive PCR steps. The Illumina HiSeq platform was used with custom primers to sequence TCR alpha and beta cDNA libraries. The published analysis was carried out like this. Unique molecular identifiers were extracted from raw reads with MiGEC, and CDR3 positions were determined with MiXCR. For each individual, recombination models were inferred using an EM algorithm with the repgenHMM and IGoR tools. The tcR package in R was used for shared clonotype analysis, with sharing normalized by the product of cloneset sizes. To study raw recombination without the effects of thymic and clonal selection, out-of-frame nonproductive sequences were analyzed. Starting from the raw public reads, TCRdb applied fastp trimming at Q25, assembled clones with MiXCR and retained in-frame beta chains. Rows are unified per CDR3 protein, each entry keeping the most common DNA and genes. TCRdb assigned the V and J calls; the authors' analysis was not used. The sample data list under 350,000 distinct CDR3 sequences, and more than 8% of these were observed just once. Roughly 6.8% of the sample rests with the top ten.

The study at large found these results: Abundant cord blood beta clonotypes had fewer insertions, young adult naive repertoires showed a similar but weaker trend, and memory repertoires showed no such trend. Compared with coincidental sharing between unrelated individuals, out-of-frame TCR alpha sequences shared between twins showed an excess of sequences with low generation probability. A weaker excess of twin sharing was found in beta out-of-frame sequences because the signal-to-noise ratio was lowered by fewer shared sequences. Invariant T cells such as MAIT and iNKT could partly confound zero-insertion analyses, though diverse VJ usage argued against this for most clonotypes. Because the same donors could not be followed over many years, conclusions were based on cross-sectional statistical analysis. Recombination models systematically underestimated out-of-frame TCR alpha sharing in monozygotic twins but agreed with sharing between unrelated individuals.

The CDR3 covers 13 residues, taking in both the cysteine and the phenylalanine. Just CDR3 DNA is preserved here, 39 bases in frame from base 1. V ends up 5 bases short and J 3 bases short, with an unmatched junction base count of 3. All donors were healthy Caucasians. Three pairs of female monozygotic twins, all aged roughly 18 to 29 years, made up the twin cohort. CD4+ and CD8+ T cell populations were isolated with positive isolation kits from Invitrogen. These data also formed part of another study, on yellow fever vaccine responses in identical twins. As that second paper reports: The authors reported that the T cell response to vaccination in identical twins appeared partly convergent and partly personalized. The study precisely tracked vaccine-responding T cell clones in identical twins.

Rearrangement joined TRBV12-3 or TRBV12-4 to TRBJ2-7; 8 nucleotides in the junction match TRBD1. The sequence derives from a woman aged 18-29 years in good health. Sequenced input: CD8+ T cells sorted from blood. The CDR3 protein is CASSRTGFYEQYF. The DNA reads TGTGCCAGCAGTCGGACAGGGTTCTACGAGCAGTACTTC.